The rows below give T cell receptor beta chains drawn from one sample of a study of cytomegalovirus exposure and HLA in healthy donors. Here immunoSEQ multiplex PCR was the method, and the copy in TCRdb shows in-frame clones only, minus some. Of around 100,000 clones listed, 82% are singletons. Sequencing used PBMCs. These receptors originate from a woman between 18 and 29 years old in good health and CMV-seronegative. Each CDR3 is given with its conserved first and last residue. The D gene is left open where the match is weak. Clone size is not always given. Where it is, it says once, few, many or a class for expanded clones.

clone size,V gene,J gene,D gene,CDR3 protein,CDR3 DNA
.,TRBV15,TRBJ1-3,.,CATSSPGTGNTIYF,TGTGCCACCAGCAGCCCAGGGACTGGAAACACCATATATTTT
.,TRBV7-2,TRBJ1-4,.,CASSAGQLINEKLFF,TGTGCCAGCAGCGCCGGACAGCTTATTAATGAAAAACTGTTTTTT
few,TRBV7-8,TRBJ2-1,TRBD1,CASSLAGQGTTYNEQFF,TGTGCCAGCAGCCTCGCTGGACAGGGGACTACCTACAATGAGCAGTTCTTC
.,TRBV7-2,TRBJ2-1,TRBD2,CASSSPWTRNNEQFF,TGTGCCAGCAGCTCCCCGTGGACTAGAAACAATGAGCAGTTCTTC
.,TRBV6-5,TRBJ2-5,.,CASSYGPGQETQYF,TGTGCCAGCAGTTATGGTCCAGGGCAAGAGACCCAGTACTTC
once,TRBV6-1,TRBJ2-1,.,CASSVRGTYNEQFF,TGTGCCAGCAGTGTTCGGGGGACTTACAATGAGCAGTTCTTC
.,TRBV5-1,TRBJ2-7,.,CASSLADEQYF,TGCGCCAGCAGCTTGGCCGACGAGCAGTACTTC
once,TRBV6-5,TRBJ2-3,.,CASSLGLRDTQYF,TGTGCCAGCAGCTTGGGACTGCGAGATACGCAGTATTTT
.,TRBV6-1,TRBJ2-7,.,CASMEGSYEQYF,TGTGCCAGCATGGAGGGTTCCTACGAGCAGTACTTC
few,TRBV28,TRBJ1-1,.,CASSKWGEAREEAFF,TGTGCCAGCTCCAAGTGGGGGGAGGCCCGGGAGGAAGCTTTCTTT
.,TRBV6-6,TRBJ1-5,TRBD1,CASSNPDRAQPQHF,TGTGCCAGCAGTAATCCGGACAGGGCCCAGCCCCAGCATTTT
.,TRBV27,TRBJ1-6,TRBD1,CASRPQGISSYNSPLHF,TGTGCCAGCAGACCACAGGGGATTAGCTCCTATAATTCACCCCTCCACTTT
.,TRBV5-5,TRBJ1-6,.,CASSGWDTVGSSPLHF,TGTGCCAGCAGCGGGTGGGACACAGTCGGTTCATCACCCCTCCACTTT